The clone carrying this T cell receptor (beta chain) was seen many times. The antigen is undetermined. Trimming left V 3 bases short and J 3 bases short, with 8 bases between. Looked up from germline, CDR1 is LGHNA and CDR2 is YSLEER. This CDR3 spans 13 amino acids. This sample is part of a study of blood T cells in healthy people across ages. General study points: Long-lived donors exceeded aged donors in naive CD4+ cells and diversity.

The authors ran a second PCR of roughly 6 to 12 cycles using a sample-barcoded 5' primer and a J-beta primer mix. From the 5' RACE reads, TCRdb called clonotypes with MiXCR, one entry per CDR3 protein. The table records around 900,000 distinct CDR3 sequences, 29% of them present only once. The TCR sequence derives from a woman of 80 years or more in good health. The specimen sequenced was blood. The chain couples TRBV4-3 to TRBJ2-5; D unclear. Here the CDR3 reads CASSHQAKETQYF. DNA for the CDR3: TGCGCCAGCAGCCATCAAGCGAAAGAGACCCAGTACTTC.